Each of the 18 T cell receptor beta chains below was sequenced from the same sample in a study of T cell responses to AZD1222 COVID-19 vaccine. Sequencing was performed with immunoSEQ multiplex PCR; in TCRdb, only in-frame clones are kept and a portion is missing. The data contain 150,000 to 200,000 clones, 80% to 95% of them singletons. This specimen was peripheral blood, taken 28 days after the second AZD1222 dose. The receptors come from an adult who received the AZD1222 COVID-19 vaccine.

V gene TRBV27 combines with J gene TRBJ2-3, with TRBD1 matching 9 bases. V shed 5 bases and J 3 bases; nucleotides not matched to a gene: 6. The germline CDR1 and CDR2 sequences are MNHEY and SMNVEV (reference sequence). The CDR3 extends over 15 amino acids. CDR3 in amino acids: CASSPGTGRTDTQYF. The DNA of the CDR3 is TGTGCCAGCAGTCCCGGGACAGGGAGGACAGATACGCAGTATTTT.

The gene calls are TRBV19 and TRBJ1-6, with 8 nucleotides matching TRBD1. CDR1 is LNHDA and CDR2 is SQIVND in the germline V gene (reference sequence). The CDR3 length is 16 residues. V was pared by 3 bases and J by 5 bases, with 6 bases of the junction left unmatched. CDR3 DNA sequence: TGTGCCAGTAGTATTCGGACAGGGAGGGATAATTCACCCCTCCACTTT. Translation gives CASSIRTGRDNSPLHF. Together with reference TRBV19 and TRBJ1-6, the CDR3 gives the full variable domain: DGGITQSPKYLFRKEGQNVTLSCEQNLNHDAMYWYRQDPGQGLRLIYYSQIVNDFQKGDIAEGYSVSREKKESFPLTVTSAQKNPTAFYLCASSIRTGRDNSPLHFGNGTRLTVT.

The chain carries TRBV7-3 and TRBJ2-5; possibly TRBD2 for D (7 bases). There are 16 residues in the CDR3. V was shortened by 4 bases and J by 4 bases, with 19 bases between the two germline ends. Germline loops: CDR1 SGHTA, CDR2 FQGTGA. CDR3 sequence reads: CASSSKRGGRAETQYF. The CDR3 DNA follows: TGTGCCAGCAGCTCTAAAAGGGGGGGAAGAGCAGAGACCCAGTACTTC. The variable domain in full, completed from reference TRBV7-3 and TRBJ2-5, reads GAGVSQTPSNKVTEKGKYVELRCDPISGHTALYWYRQSLGQGPEFLIYFQGTGAADDSGLPNDRFFAVRPEGSVSTLKIQRTERGDSAVYLCASSSKRGGRAETQYFGPGTRLLVL.

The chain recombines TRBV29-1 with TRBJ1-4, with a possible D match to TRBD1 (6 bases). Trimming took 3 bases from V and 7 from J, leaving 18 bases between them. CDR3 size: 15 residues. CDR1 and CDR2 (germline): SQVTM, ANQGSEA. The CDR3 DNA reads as TGCAGCGTTGAGGAATACGGGGCAGGGGTTGAAAAACTGTTTTTT. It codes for CSVEEYGAGVEKLFF.

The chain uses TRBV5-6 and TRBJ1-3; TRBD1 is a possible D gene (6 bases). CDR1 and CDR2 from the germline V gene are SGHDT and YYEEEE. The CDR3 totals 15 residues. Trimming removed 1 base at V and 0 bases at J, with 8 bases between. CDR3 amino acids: CASSLTGSSGNTIYF. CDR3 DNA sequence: TGTGCCAGCAGCTTGACAGGGAGCTCTGGAAACACCATATATTTT.

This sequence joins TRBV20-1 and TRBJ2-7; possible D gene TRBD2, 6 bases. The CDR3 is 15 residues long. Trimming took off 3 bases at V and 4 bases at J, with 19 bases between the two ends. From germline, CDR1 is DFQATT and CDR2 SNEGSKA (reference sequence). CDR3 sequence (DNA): TGCAGTGCTAGTGGAGGGGCAGGGTCGAGGTACGAGCAGTACTTC. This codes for CSASGGAGSRYEQYF.

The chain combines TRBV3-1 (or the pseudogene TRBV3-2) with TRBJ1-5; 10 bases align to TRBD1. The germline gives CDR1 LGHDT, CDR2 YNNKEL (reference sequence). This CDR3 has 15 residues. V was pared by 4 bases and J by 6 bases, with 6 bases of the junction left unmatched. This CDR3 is CASSPGQGYRQPQHF. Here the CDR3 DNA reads TGTGCCAGCAGCCCGGGACAGGGGTATCGTCAGCCCCAGCATTTT.

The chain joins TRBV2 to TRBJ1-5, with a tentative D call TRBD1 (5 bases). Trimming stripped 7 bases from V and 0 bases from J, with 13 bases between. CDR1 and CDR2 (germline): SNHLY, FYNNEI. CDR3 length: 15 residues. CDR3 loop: CASNPDSYSNQPQHF. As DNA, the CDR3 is TGTGCCAGCAACCCCGACAGTTATAGCAATCAGCCCCAGCATTTT.

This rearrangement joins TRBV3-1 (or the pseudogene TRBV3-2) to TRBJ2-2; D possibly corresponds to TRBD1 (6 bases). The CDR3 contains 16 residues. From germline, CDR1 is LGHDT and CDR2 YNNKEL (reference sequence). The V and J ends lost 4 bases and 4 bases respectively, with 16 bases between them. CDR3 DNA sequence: TGTGCCAGCAGCCCCGGACTTAAAGGGGGCACCGGGGAGCTGTTTTTT. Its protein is CASSPGLKGGTGELFF.

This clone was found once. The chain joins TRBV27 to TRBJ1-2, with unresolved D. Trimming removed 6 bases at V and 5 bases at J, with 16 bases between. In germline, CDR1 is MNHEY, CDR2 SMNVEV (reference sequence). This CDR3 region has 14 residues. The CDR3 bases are TGTGCCAGCAGCCACCGCGGGAAGGAGTATGGCTACACCTTC. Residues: CASSHRGKEYGYTF.

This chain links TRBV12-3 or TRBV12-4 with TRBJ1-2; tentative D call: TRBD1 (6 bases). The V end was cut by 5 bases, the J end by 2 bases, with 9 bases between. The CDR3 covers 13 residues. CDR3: CASSVRGNYGYTF. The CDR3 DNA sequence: TGTGCCAGCAGTGTCAGGGGCAACTATGGCTACACCTTC.

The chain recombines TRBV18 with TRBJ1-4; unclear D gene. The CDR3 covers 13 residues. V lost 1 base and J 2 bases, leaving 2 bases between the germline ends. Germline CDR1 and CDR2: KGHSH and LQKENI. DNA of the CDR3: TGTGCCAGCTCACCACTGACTAATGAAAAACTGTTTTTT. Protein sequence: CASSPLTNEKLFF.

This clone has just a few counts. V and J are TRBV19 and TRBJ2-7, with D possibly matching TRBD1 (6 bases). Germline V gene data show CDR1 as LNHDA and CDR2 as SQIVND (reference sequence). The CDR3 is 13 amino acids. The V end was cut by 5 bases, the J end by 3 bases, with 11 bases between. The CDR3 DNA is TGTGCCAGTAGTGATGTAGGGGGCTACGAGCAGTACTTC. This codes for CASSDVGGYEQYF.

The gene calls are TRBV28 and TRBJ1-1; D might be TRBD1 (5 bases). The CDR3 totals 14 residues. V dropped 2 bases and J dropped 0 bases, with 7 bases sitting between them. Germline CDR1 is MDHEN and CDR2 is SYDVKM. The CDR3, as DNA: TGTGCCAGCAGTTTAGGGGCGTTGAACACTGAAGCTTTCTTT. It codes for CASSLGALNTEAFF.

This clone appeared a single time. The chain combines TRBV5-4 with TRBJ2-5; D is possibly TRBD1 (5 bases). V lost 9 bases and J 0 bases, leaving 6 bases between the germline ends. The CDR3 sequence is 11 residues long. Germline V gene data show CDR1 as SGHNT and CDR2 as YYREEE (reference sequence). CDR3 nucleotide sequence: TGTGCCACCAGGGACCAAGAGACCCAGTACTTC. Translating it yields CATRDQETQYF.

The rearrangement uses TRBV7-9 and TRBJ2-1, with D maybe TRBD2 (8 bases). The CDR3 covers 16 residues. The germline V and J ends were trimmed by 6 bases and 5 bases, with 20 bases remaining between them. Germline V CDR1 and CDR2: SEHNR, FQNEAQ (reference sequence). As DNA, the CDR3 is TGTGCCAGCAGTCCAGCGGGGGAGGGGGCGGACAATGAGCAGTTCTTC. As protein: CASSPAGEGADNEQFF.

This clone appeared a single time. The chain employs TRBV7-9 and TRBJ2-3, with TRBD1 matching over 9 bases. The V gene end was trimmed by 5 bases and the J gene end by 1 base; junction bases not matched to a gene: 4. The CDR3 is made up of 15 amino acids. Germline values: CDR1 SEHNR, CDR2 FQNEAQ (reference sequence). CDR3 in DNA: TGTGCCAGCAGCCGGGGACAGGGCGGCACAGATACGCAGTATTTT. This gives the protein CASSRGQGGTDTQYF.

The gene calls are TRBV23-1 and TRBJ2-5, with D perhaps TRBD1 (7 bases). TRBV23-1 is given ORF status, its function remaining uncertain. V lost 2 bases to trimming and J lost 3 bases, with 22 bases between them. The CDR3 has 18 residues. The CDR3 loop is CASSQIRGAKRSKETQYF. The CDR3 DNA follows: TGCGCCAGCAGTCAAATCAGGGGGGCTAAGCGCTCCAAAGAGACCCAGTACTTC.